This TCR beta chain was observed in a study of CD8+CD57+ T cells in acquired aplastic anemia. On the study more broadly: On average, sorted CD4+ and CD8+ cells gave 3.2 ug of DNA.

Researchers used genomic DNA as the template to profile TCR beta VDJ and CDR3. TCRdb passed the reads through MiXCR, listing each CDR3 protein once. The sample records around 200,000 distinct CDR3 sequences, approximately 48% being singletons. A word on this clonotype: The antigen is unknown.

Findings and limits, study-wide: The same twenty-nine CD8+ CDR3 sequences occurred in patients and in controls.

Trimming cost V 6 bases and J 9 bases, with 9 bases left between them. The CDR3 is 11 residues long. Germline CDR1 reads MNHNS; CDR2 reads SASEGT. Sequencing involved patients with CD8+CD57+ cell expansion previously shown by flow cytometry. Each patient gave a blood sample that was collected before any therapy had been received. This chain uses TRBV6-1 with TRBJ2-1, with D unclear. The material sequenced was sorted CD4+, CD8+, or CD8+CD57+ T cells (not recorded which) from PBMCs. This clonotype was obtained from a human donor with aplastic anemia. CDR3 DNA: TGTGCCAGCAGCTTGGCGACTGAGCAGTTCTTC. It translates to CASSLATEQFF.